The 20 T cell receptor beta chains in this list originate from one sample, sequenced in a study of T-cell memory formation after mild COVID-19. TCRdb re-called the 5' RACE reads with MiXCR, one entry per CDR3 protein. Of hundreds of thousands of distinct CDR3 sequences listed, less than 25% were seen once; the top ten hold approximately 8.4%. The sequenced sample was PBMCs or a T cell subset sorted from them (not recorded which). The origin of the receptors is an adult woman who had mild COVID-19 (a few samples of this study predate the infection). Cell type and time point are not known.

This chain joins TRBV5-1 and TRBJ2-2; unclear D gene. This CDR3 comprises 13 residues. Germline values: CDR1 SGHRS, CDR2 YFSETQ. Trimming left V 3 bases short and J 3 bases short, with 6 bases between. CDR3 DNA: TGCGCCAGCAGCTGGACCCACACCGGGGAGCTGTTTTTT. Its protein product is CASSWTHTGELFF.

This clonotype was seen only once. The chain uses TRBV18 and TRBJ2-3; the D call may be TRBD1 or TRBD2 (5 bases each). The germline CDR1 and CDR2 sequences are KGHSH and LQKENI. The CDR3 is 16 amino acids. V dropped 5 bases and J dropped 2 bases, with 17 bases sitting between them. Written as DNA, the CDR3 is TGTGCCAGCTCAAGAGGGGCCCCACCGTTCACAGATACGCAGTATTTT. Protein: CASSRGAPPFTDTQYF.

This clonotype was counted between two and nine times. CDR3 amino acids: CASSTQGTGYNEQFF. The CDR3 DNA follows: TGTGCCAGCAGTACACAGGGTACCGGATACAATGAGCAGTTCTTC. V is TRBV6-2 or TRBV6-3 and J is TRBJ2-1; TRBD1 is a possible D gene (6 bases). Trimming pared 5 bases from V and 4 bases from J, leaving 15 bases between. Germline CDR1 MNHEY, CDR2 SVGEGT. The CDR3 is made up of 15 amino acids.

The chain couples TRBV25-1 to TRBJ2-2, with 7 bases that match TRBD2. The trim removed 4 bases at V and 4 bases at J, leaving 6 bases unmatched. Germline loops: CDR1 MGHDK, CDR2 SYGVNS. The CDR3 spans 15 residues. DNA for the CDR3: TGTGCCAGCAGTGTCGAGCGGGGTCTCACCGGGGAGCTGTTTTTT. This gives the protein CASSVERGLTGELFF.

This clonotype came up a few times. CDR3 amino acids: CASSLRGTGGSYGYTF. The CDR3 DNA sequence: TGCGCCAGCAGCTTGCGAGGGACAGGGGGCAGCTATGGCTACACCTTC. The chain has TRBV5-1 and TRBJ1-2; 12 bases align to TRBD1. This CDR3 has 16 residues. Germline trimming cut 1 base from V and 4 bases from J; bases unmatched to any gene: 5. Germline V gene data show CDR1 as SGHRS and CDR2 as YFSETQ.

The CDR3 region has the DNA TGTGCCAGCAGTTACTCTACAGGCAATGGCTACACCTTC. Protein sequence: CASSYSTGNGYTF. The chain joins TRBV6-5 to TRBJ1-2; maybe TRBD1 (5 bases). CDR3 length equals 13 residues. Trimming shortened V by 0 bases and J by 6 bases, and 8 bases separated the two germline ends. The V gene's germline CDR1 is MNHEY and CDR2 SVGAGI.

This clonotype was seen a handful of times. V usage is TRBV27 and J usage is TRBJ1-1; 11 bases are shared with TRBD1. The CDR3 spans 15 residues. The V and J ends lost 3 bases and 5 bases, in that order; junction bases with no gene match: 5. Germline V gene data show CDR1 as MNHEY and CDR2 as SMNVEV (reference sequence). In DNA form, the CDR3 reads TGTGCCAGCAGTTTTACGGGGACAGGGGGAACTGAAGCTTTCTTT. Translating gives CASSFTGTGGTEAFF.

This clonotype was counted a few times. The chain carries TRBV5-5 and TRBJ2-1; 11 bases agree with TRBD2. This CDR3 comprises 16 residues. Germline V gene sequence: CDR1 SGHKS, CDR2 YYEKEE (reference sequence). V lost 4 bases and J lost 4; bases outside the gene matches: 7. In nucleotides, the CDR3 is TGTGCCAGCAGCCGGGGGACTAGCGGATCTTACAATGAGCAGTTCTTC. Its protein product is CASSRGTSGSYNEQFF.

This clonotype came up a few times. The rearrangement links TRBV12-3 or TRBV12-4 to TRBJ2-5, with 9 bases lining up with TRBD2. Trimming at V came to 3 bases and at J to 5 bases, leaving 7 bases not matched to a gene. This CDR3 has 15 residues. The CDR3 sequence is CASSFMAGGAETQYF. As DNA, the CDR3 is TGTGCCAGCAGTTTCATGGCGGGGGGGGCCGAGACCCAGTACTTC.

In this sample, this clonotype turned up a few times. The CDR3 loop is CASSPQTSGRLTQYF. CDR3 nucleotides: TGTGCCAGCAGCCCACAGACTAGCGGGAGACTTACGCAGTATTTT. The V and J genes are TRBV7-9 and TRBJ2-3, with TRBD2 matching over 12 bases. Germline values: CDR1 SEHNR, CDR2 FQNEAQ (reference sequence). The CDR3 is 15 amino acids. Trimming took 5 bases from V and 8 from J; bases not matched to a gene: 8.

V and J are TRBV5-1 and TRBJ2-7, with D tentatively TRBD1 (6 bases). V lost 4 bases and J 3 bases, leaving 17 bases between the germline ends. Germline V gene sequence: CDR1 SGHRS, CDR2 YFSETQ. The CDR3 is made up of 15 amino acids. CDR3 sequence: CASSPPTGPNYEQYF. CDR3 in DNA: TGCGCCAGCAGCCCTCCGACAGGCCCAAACTACGAGCAGTACTTC.

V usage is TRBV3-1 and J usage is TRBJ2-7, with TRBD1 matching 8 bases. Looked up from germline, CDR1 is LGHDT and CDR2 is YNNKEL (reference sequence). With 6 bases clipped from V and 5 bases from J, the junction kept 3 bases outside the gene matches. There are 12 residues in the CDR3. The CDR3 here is CASSRDRNEQYF. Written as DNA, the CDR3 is TGTGCCAGCAGTCGGGACAGGAACGAGCAGTACTTC.

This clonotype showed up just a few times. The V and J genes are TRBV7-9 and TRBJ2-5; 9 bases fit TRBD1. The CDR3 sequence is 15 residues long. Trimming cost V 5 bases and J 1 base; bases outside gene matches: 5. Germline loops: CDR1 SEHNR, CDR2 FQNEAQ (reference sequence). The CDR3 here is CASSKGTGSQETQYF. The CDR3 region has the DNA TGTGCCAGCAGCAAGGGGACAGGGAGCCAAGAGACCCAGTACTTC.

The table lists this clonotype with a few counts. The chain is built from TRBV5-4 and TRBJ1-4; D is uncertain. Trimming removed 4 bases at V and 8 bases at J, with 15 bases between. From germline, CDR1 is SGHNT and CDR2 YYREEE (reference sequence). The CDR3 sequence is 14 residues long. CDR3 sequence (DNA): TGTGCCAGCAGCCCGGACTATGTGGGGGAAAAACTGTTTTTT. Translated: CASSPDYVGEKLFF.

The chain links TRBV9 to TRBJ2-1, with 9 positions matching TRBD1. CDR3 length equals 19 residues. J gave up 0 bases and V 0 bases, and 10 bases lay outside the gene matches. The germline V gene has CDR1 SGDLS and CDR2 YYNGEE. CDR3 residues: CASSVARTGALSSYNEQFF. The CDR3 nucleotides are TGTGCCAGCAGCGTAGCGAGGACAGGGGCGCTTAGCTCCTACAATGAGCAGTTCTTC.

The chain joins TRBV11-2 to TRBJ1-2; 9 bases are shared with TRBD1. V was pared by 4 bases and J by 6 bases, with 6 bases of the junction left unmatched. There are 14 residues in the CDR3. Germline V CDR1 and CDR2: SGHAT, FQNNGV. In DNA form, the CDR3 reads TGTGCCAGCAGCTCAATCACAGGGGGCGATGGCTACACCTTC. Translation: CASSSITGGDGYTF. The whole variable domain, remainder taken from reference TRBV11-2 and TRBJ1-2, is EAGVAQSPRYKIIEKRQSVAFWCNPISGHATLYWYQQILGQGPKLLIQFQNNGVVDDSQLPKDRFSAERLKGVDSTLKIQPAKLEDSAVYLCASSSITGGDGYTFGSGTRLTVV.

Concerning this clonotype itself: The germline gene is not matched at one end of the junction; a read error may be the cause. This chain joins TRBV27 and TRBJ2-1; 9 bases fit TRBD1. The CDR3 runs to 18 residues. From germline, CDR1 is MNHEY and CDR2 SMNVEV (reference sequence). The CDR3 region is CATSYPLGTGCRYTEQFF. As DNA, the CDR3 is TGTGCCACCAGTTATCCCCTCGGGACAGGGTGCAGGTACACTGAGCAGTTCTTC.

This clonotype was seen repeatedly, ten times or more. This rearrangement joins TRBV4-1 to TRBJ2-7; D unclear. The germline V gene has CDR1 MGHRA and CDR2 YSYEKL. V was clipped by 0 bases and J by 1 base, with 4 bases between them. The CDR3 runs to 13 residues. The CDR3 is CASSQDRSYEQYF. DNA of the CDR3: TGCGCCAGCAGCCAAGACAGGTCCTACGAGCAGTACTTC.

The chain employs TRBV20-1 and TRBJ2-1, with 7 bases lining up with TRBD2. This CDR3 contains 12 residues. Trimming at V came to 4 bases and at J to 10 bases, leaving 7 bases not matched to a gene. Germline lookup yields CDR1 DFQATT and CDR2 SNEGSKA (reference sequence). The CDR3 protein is CSANGRQGEQFF. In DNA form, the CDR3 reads TGCAGTGCTAACGGGAGGCAGGGAGAGCAGTTCTTC.

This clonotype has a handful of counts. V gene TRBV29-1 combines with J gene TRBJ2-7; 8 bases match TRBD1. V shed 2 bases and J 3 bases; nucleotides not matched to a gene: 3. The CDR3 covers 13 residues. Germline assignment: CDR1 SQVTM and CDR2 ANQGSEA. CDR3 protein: CSVEYRGYYEQYF. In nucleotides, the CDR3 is TGCAGCGTTGAATACAGGGGGTACTACGAGCAGTACTTC.